The entry below describes one TCR beta chain. Its antigen is unknown. TCRdb's table, derived via immunoSEQ multiplex PCR, lists solely in-frame clones and lacks some. The table includes roughly 130,000 clones, around 77% detected once. The data derive from a study of a mutant IDH1 vaccine in newly diagnosed glioma. Study overall: The first vaccination came 4-6 weeks after radiotherapy alone, or with temozolomide cycles.

Germline V gene sequence: CDR1 SEHNR, CDR2 FQNEAQ (reference sequence). J was trimmed by 0 bases and V by 6 bases; bases with no gene match: 6. This CDR3 comprises 15 residues. Time point denoted: week 11, during vaccination. What each vaccine dose contained was 300 ug of mutant IDH1 20-mer peptide, accompanied by topical imiquimod. The rearrangement uses TRBV7-9 and TRBJ1-1; the match to TRBD1 covers 8 bases. This TCR was sampled from a man in his forties or fifties with glioma. The specimen comprised PBMCs, sampled from a glioma patient whose treatment included an IDH1 peptide vaccine. CDR3 region: CASRSGQGLNTEAFF. The DNA for the CDR3 is TGTGCCAGCAGAAGTGGACAGGGCCTGAACACTGAAGCTTTCTTT. Full variable domain (remainder filled in from reference TRBV7-9 and TRBJ1-1): DTGVSQNPRHKITKRGQNVTFRCDPISEHNRLYWYRQTLGQGPEFLTYFQNEAQLEKSRLLSDRFSAERPKGSFSTLEIQRTEQGDSAMYLCASRSGQGLNTEAFFGQGTRLTVV.